This entry is about one T cell receptor beta chain. The same CDR3 can be traced to other DNA sequences in this sample. Authors' processing steps: Estimated nucleated cell counts came from reference gene primer amplification. Only in-frame clones appear in the TCRdb table, and some are missing; sequencing was by immunoSEQ multiplex PCR. Clonal size and the V and J genes are those of that table, whereas D and trimming came from the DNA. The profile covers 150,000 to 200,000 clones, with 75% to 90% appearing a single time and around 3.3% taken by the ten largest. These data come from a study of blood T cell repertoires in COVID-19. Study background: Samples of COVID-19 (acute and convalescent) were obtained from the United States, Italy and Spain.

V dropped 4 bases and J dropped 4; count of bases not matched to a gene: 3. The CDR3 length is 15 residues. CDR1 and CDR2 from the germline V gene are MNHEY and SVGEGT. Material: peripheral blood. The chain is built from TRBV6-2 or TRBV6-3 and TRBJ2-1, with 11 positions matching TRBD2. This TCR came from a man between 60 and 70 years old with acute or convalescent COVID-19. CDR3 coding DNA: TGTGCCAGCAGTTCCGGGACTAGCGGATACAATGAGCAGTTCTTC. Its translation: CASSSGTSGYNEQFF.